A single sample is the source of the 30 T cell receptor beta chains below, sequenced in a study of read filtering for tumor transcriptome and immune sequencing (dated by TCRdb to about 2020). The instrument was an Illumina HiSeq 4000. TCR libraries were built from roughly 400 ng RNA with the Immunoverse kit, using molecular barcoded adaptors covering alpha/delta and beta/gamma chains. TCRdb itself trimmed the public reads at Q25 with fastp, ran MiXCR and retained productive beta chains. Rows with one shared CDR3 protein collapse into an entry with the most common genes and DNA. This sample is represented by around 30,000 distinct CDR3 sequences; about 18% of them were singletons. Together, the top ten hold 16% of the sample. Input material: a population of CD138-negative cells sorted from bone marrow. Interpreted using the paper, the cell subset or site label stands for: bone marrow mononuclear cells depleted of CD138+ plasma/myeloma cells by negative magnetic selection. The receptors originated from a donor aged 40 or older with multiple myeloma.

This clonotype was counted at least ten times. The chain uses TRBV7-2 and TRBJ2-3; possible D gene TRBD2, 6 bases. The CDR3 totals 16 residues. CDR1 is SGHTA and CDR2 is FQGNSA in the germline V gene. Deletions cut 1 base from V and 2 bases from J, with 13 bases between. The CDR3 is CASSLVVTSATDTQYF. DNA of the CDR3: TGTGCCAGCAGCTTAGTAGTGACTAGTGCCACAGATACGCAGTATTTT.

The V call is TRBV15, the J call TRBJ2-3; the match to TRBD2 covers 14 bases. Germline values: CDR1 LNHNV, CDR2 YYDKDF (reference sequence). V shed 5 bases, J shed 9 bases, and the junction held 10 bases outside the gene matches. This CDR3 region has 16 residues. For the CDR3, the DNA is TGTGCCACCAGCGGTGGACTAGCGGGGGGCCGAGGGACGCAGTATTTT. It encodes CATSGGLAGGRGTQYF.

Ten or more counts support this clonotype. CDR3 amino acids: CASSSGRGQPQHF. The CDR3, as DNA: TGTGCCAGTAGTTCCGGGCGGGGTCAGCCCCAGCATTTT. The chain uses TRBV19 and TRBJ1-5; D not resolved. This CDR3 is built from 13 residues. CDR1 is LNHDA and CDR2 is SQIVND in the germline V gene (reference sequence). The V gene lost 5 bases and the J gene lost 6 bases, with 11 bases spanning the gap.

This clonotype was detected many times. The chain recombines TRBV27 with TRBJ2-1, with D tentatively TRBD1 or TRBD2 (6 bases each). Germline-derived CDR1 and CDR2 are MNHEY and SMNVEV (reference sequence). This CDR3 has 16 amino acids. Trimming shortened V by 0 bases and J by 6 bases, and 15 bases separated the two germline ends. CDR3 sequence (DNA): TGTGCCAGCAGTTTATCTCGGCTAGGGGGAGGCAATGAGCAGTTCTTC. Translating gives CASSLSRLGGGNEQFF.

About this clonotype: This CDR3 is missing its conserved last phenylalanine or tryptophan, likely due to a read error. V is TRBV20-1 and J is TRBJ2-3; 8 bases fit TRBD1. Per germline, CDR1 DFQATT and CDR2 SNEGSKA (reference sequence). The CDR3 length is 14 residues. In nucleotides, the CDR3 is TGCAGCGCCAAACCGGGACAGGGCACAGATACGCAGTATTCG. Encoded protein: CSAKPGQGTDTQYS.

Details on this clonotype: Possible read error: a much larger clone is one base away. The J gene is TRBJ2-7, the V gene TRBV20-1; 8 nucleotides align to TRBD2. CDR1 is DFQATT and CDR2 is SNEGSKA in the germline V gene (reference sequence). This CDR3 has 12 amino acids. CDR3 in DNA: TGCAGTGATAGACCCGGGAGGGACGGGCAGTACTTC. It translates to CSDRPGRDGQYF.

The table lists this clonotype with many counts. This chain uses TRBV12-3 or TRBV12-4 with TRBJ1-3; D not certain. The CDR3 is 14 residues long. Deletions cut 2 bases from V and 0 bases from J, with 5 bases between. The CDR3 nucleotides are TGTGCCAGCAGTTTATCTGGCTCTGGAAACACCATATATTTT. Its protein is CASSLSGSGNTIYF.

This clonotype was found many times. The J gene is TRBJ2-7, the V gene TRBV7-8; TRBD2 might be the D (5 bases). The ends were cut back, 4 bases at V and 2 bases at J, with 15 bases in the middle. Looked up from germline, CDR1 is SGHVS and CDR2 is FQNEAQ. The CDR3 sequence is 15 residues long. CDR3 amino acids: CASSSGRLPAYEQYF. The DNA of the CDR3 is TGTGCCAGCAGCTCCGGCCGACTACCGGCCTACGAGCAGTACTTC.

The gene calls are TRBV27 and TRBJ1-1; D is unclear. The CDR3 runs to 14 residues. Germline-derived CDR1 and CDR2 are MNHEY and SMNVEV (reference sequence). The V end lost 3 bases, the J end lost 3 bases, and 11 bases lay between the germline ends. The CDR3 reads CASSFYLEDTEAFF. CDR3 nucleotide sequence: TGTGCCAGCAGTTTTTACCTCGAAGACACTGAAGCTTTCTTT.

This clonotype qualifies as medium-sized (0.01 to 0.1%). The chain couples TRBV4-2 to TRBJ1-5; D is unresolved. This CDR3 is built from 14 residues. Germline V lookup: CDR1 LGHNA, CDR2 YNFKEQ. V shed 0 bases and J shed 3 bases, with 6 bases lying between them. CDR3 protein: CASSQDGINQPQHF. The CDR3 coding sequence is TGTGCCAGCAGCCAAGACGGTATCAATCAGCCCCAGCATTTT.

Note on this clonotype: A much larger clone differs by one base, so this may be a read error. The rearrangement uses TRBV4-1 and TRBJ1-2, with unresolved D. Looked up from germline, CDR1 is MGHRA and CDR2 is YSYEKL. This CDR3 contains 13 residues. DNA for the CDR3: TGCACCAGCAGCCAAGATAGTCGCCCGCCATGGACCTTC. Residues: CTSSQDSRPPWTF.

This clonotype was recorded at least ten times. V gene TRBV10-3 combines with J gene TRBJ1-1; possible D gene TRBD1, 5 bases. Germline V gives CDR1 ENHRY, CDR2 SYGVKD. The CDR3 is 14 amino acids. The V and J ends lost 3 bases and 0 bases respectively, with 8 bases between them. The CDR3 DNA sequence: TGTGCCATCAGTGAAACAGGACTGAACACTGAAGCTTTCTTT. This translates into CAISETGLNTEAFF.

This clonotype was counted ten times or more. The V gene is TRBV2, the J gene TRBJ1-5, with D possibly being TRBD1 (5 bases). The CDR3 runs 15 residues. V was clipped by 3 bases and J by 1 base, with 10 bases between them. Looked up from germline, CDR1 is SNHLY and CDR2 is FYNNEI. In DNA form, the CDR3 reads TGTGCCAGCAGTGATGAGGGACGGAGCAATCAGCCCCAGCATTTT. It yields the protein CASSDEGRSNQPQHF.

The table lists this clonotype with many counts. Written as DNA, the CDR3 is TGTGCCAGCAGCTTAGGGACTACTACTGCAGATACGCAGTATTTT. Encoded protein: CASSLGTTTADTQYF. This sequence joins TRBV7-6 and TRBJ2-3; D is perhaps TRBD2 (6 bases). Trimming shortened V by 1 base and J by 4 bases, and 12 bases separated the two germline ends. In germline, CDR1 is SGHVS, CDR2 FNYEAQ. The CDR3 runs 15 residues. Using reference TRBV7-6 and TRBJ2-3 for the parts outside the CDR3, the full variable domain is GAGVSQSPRYKVTKRGQDVALRCDPISGHVSLYWYRQALGQGPEFLTYFNYEAQQDKSGLPNDRFSAERPEGSISTLTIQRTEQRDSAMYRCASSLGTTTADTQYFGPGTRLTVL.

The table lists this clonotype with many counts. The chain recombines TRBV12-3 or TRBV12-4 with TRBJ2-2, with 7 bases identical to TRBD1. V lost 5 bases and J lost 1; bases outside the gene matches: 1. The CDR3 is made up of 14 amino acids. CDR3 amino acids: CASSRQGNTGELFF. The DNA of the CDR3 is TGTGCCAGCAGTCGACAGGGGAACACCGGGGAGCTGTTTTTT.

This clonotype came up many times. J is TRBJ2-3 and V is TRBV7-9; D remains unclear. Germline-derived CDR1 and CDR2 are SEHNR and FQNEAQ (reference sequence). Deletions cut 2 bases from V and 4 bases from J, with 13 bases between. This CDR3 contains 15 residues. The CDR3 reads CASSLWKRSPDTQYF. Here the CDR3 DNA reads TGTGCCAGCAGCTTATGGAAGCGATCCCCAGATACGCAGTATTTT.

This clonotype showed up many times. The rearrangement joins TRBV30 to TRBJ2-5; the match to TRBD1 covers 7 bases. Looked up from germline, CDR1 is GTSNPN and CDR2 is SVGIG (reference sequence). Trimming cost V 0 bases and J 4 bases; bases outside gene matches: 2. The CDR3 runs 13 residues. The DNA of the CDR3 is TGTGCCTGGAGTGTAAACAGGGGAGAGACCCAGTACTTC. Translation gives CAWSVNRGETQYF.

In the case of this clonotype: A much more abundant neighbour one base away suggests this may be a read error. The chain links TRBV9 to TRBJ1-2; no firm D call. Germline V gene lookup returns CDR1 SGDLS and CDR2 YYNGEE. This CDR3 comprises 13 residues. The ends were cut back, 4 bases at V and 3 bases at J, with 10 bases in the middle. CDR3 sequence (DNA): TGTGCCAGCAGCCCGGCTTGTGACTATGGCTACACCTTC. It encodes CASSPACDYGYTF.

At least ten counts were recorded for this clonotype. The chain recombines TRBV30 with TRBJ2-3, with a possible D match to TRBD1 (7 bases). The germline gives CDR1 GTSNPN, CDR2 SVGIG (reference sequence). The length of the CDR3 is 15 residues. With 0 bases removed from V and 2 bases from J, the gap between germline ends came to 12 bases. The CDR3 DNA follows: TGTGCCTGGAGTGTGGGGGGACAGCTCACAGATACGCAGTATTTT. Protein: CAWSVGGQLTDTQYF.

This clonotype was detected ten times or more. A read error likely explains this, since a far larger clone differs by one base. This CDR3 is missing its conserved last phenylalanine or tryptophan, likely due to a read error. The chain employs TRBV6-6 and TRBJ2-1; TRBD2 agrees at 13 bases. This CDR3 has 15 amino acids. Germline CDR1 MNHNY, CDR2 SVGAGI (reference sequence). V was pared by 5 bases and J by 7 bases, with 5 bases of the junction left unmatched. As DNA, the CDR3 is TGTGCCAGCAGTAAACTAGCGGGAGGGCCTAATGAGCAGTTCCTC. Its translation: CASSKLAGGPNEQFL.

This clonotype was counted at least ten times. The chain combines TRBV28 with TRBJ2-5; D not resolved. The CDR3 contains 13 residues. V was clipped by 7 bases and J by 1 base, with 10 bases between them. Germline V gives CDR1 MDHEN, CDR2 SYDVKM. The CDR3 sequence is CASKLYGQETQYF. The CDR3 bases are TGTGCCAGCAAATTATATGGCCAAGAGACCCAGTACTTC.

This clonotype was observed at least ten times. This chain uses TRBV5-1 with TRBJ2-1; no clear D. The germline V gene has CDR1 SGHRS and CDR2 YFSETQ. The V gene lost 7 bases and the J gene lost 3 bases, with 11 bases spanning the gap. The CDR3 is 13 amino acids. Written as DNA, the CDR3 is TGCGCCAGCCTCCTTGATGGCTACAATGAGCAGTTCTTC. It specifies CASLLDGYNEQFF.

This clonotype was counted at least ten times. The V gene is TRBV3-1, the J gene TRBJ2-2, with D possibly being TRBD1 (6 bases). The CDR3 loop spans 15 amino acids. Trimming shortened V by 4 bases and J by 2 bases, and 11 bases separated the two germline ends. Germline CDR1 and CDR2: LGHDT and YNNKEL (reference sequence). The CDR3 loop is CASSLGTQNTGELFF. The CDR3 DNA reads as TGTGCCAGCAGCCTCGGGACACAAAACACCGGGGAGCTGTTTTTT.

This clonotype appeared many times. The rearrangement joins TRBV4-2 to TRBJ1-1; 7 positions match TRBD1. V lost 1 base and J lost 5; bases outside the gene matches: 4. The CDR3 spans 14 residues. The germline V gene encodes CDR1 LGHNA and CDR2 YNFKEQ. CDR3 sequence reads: CASSQGRGRTEAFF. Here the CDR3 DNA reads TGTGCCAGCAGCCAAGGGAGGGGGCGGACTGAAGCTTTCTTT.

There are a few counts of this clonotype. This chain links TRBV28 with TRBJ1-2; D not resolved. Trimming removed 6 bases at V and 6 bases at J, with 20 bases between. Germline V CDR1 and CDR2: MDHEN, SYDVKM. CDR3 length: 15 residues. The CDR3 loop reads CASSPVQDGIHGYTF. The CDR3 coding sequence is TGTGCCAGCAGCCCTGTCCAGGATGGAATACATGGCTACACCTTC.

Points on this clonotype: Just one base apart from a much larger clone, this may be a read error. The chain couples TRBV10-1 to TRBJ1-1, with TRBD1 as a possible D gene (6 bases). The CDR3 consists of 15 residues. CDR1 is WNHNN and CDR2 is SYGVQD in the germline V gene (reference sequence). CDR3 protein: CASSESWGRNTEAIF. The CDR3 DNA sequence: TGCGCCAGCAGTGAGTCTTGGGGGCGGAACACTGAAGCTATCTTT.

This clonotype came up many times. The rearrangement uses TRBV15 and TRBJ2-3; TRBD1 is a possible D gene (5 bases). The CDR3 totals 15 residues. From germline, CDR1 is LNHNV and CDR2 YYDKDF (reference sequence). The V end lost 0 bases, the J end lost 10 bases, and 17 bases lay between the germline ends. CDR3 sequence: CATSRDMGLGSAQYF. The CDR3 region has the DNA TGTGCCACCAGCAGAGATATGGGGCTGGGGTCGGCGCAGTATTTT.

The rearrangement joins TRBV3-1 to TRBJ2-5, with 14 bases that match TRBD2. The J segment lost 5 bases and the V segment lost 2 bases, leaving 7 bases of the junction unmatched. CDR1 is LGHDT, CDR2 YNNKEL, per germline (reference sequence). The CDR3 covers 17 residues. DNA for the CDR3: TGTGCCAGCAGCCAATACTCCGGGACTAGCGGGGGCGAGACCCAGTACTTC. The encoded protein is CASSQYSGTSGGETQYF.

The table lists this clonotype with many counts. A single base separates this from a much larger clone, so it may be a read error. V is TRBV5-4 and J is TRBJ2-7; maybe TRBD2 (5 bases). Trimming stripped 7 bases from V and 3 bases from J, with 20 bases between. The V gene's germline CDR1 is SGHNT and CDR2 YYREEE (reference sequence). CDR3 length equals 15 residues. CDR3: CASGSGRRGSYEQYF. CDR3 coding DNA: TGTGCCAGCGGCTCGGGCCGCCGAGGGAGCTACGAGCAGTACTTC. The whole variable domain, filled in from reference TRBV5-4 and TRBJ2-7, reads ETGVTQSPTHLIKTRGQQVTLRCSSQSGHNTVSWYQQALGQGPQFIFQYYREEENGRGNFPPRFSGLQFPNYSSELNVNALELDDSALYLCASGSGRRGSYEQYFGPGTRLTVT.

This clonotype was recorded many times. This chain uses TRBV4-1 with TRBJ2-3; D tentatively fits TRBD1 or TRBD2 (5 bases each). CDR3 size: 16 residues. CDR1 and CDR2 from the germline V gene are MGHRA and YSYEKL. The V end was cut by 1 base, the J end by 5 bases, with 16 bases between. Here the CDR3 reads CASSQAGRNHLDTQYF. For the CDR3, the DNA is TGCGCCAGCAGCCAAGCGGGGCGGAATCACCTAGATACGCAGTATTTT.